These 15 T cell receptor beta chains came from one sample sequenced in a study of blood T cell repertoires in COVID-19. The method was immunoSEQ multiplex PCR; TCRdb's version includes in-frame clones alone and lacks a portion of them. Of 40,000 to 50,000 clones detected, approximately 90% appear once; the ten largest clones hold 4.3%. The sequenced sample consisted of peripheral blood. These receptors came from a man aged 55-75 years with acute or convalescent COVID-19.

This rearrangement joins TRBV6-6 to TRBJ1-2; 8 bases map to TRBD1. J gave up 6 bases and V 2 bases, and 8 bases lay outside the gene matches. From germline, CDR1 is MNHNY and CDR2 SVGAGI (reference sequence). This CDR3 region has 15 residues. The CDR3 DNA sequence: TGTGCCAGCAGTTACCGGCAGGGGGCGATTAATGGCTACACCTTC. Its translation: CASSYRQGAINGYTF.

The chain links TRBV6-2 or TRBV6-3 to TRBJ1-2, with 7 bases fitting TRBD1. The CDR3 totals 13 residues. Germline values: CDR1 MNHEY, CDR2 SVGEGT. After removal of 5 bases from V and 2 bases from J, the junction contained 2 bases not matched to a gene. The CDR3 nucleotides are TGTGCCAGCAGTCAGGGACAGAACTATGGCTACACCTTC. It codes for CASSQGQNYGYTF.

The chain links TRBV7-2 to TRBJ2-1; 7 positions match TRBD1. Germline V gene lookup returns CDR1 SGHTA and CDR2 FQGNSA. The ends lost 4 bases at V and 0 bases at J; junction bases unmatched: 15. This CDR3 has 19 amino acids. The CDR3 is CASSYLTGTEIVSYNEQFF. DNA for the CDR3: TGTGCCAGCAGCTACCTAACCGGGACAGAGATAGTCTCCTACAATGAGCAGTTCTTC.

This chain connects TRBV11-2 to TRBJ1-1, with 7 bases identical to TRBD1. V shed 5 bases and J 2 bases; nucleotides not matched to a gene: 11. CDR1 SGHAT and CDR2 FQNNGV come from the germline V gene. CDR3 length: 16 residues. The CDR3 protein is CASSGEDRRPNTEAFF. The CDR3 DNA reads TGTGCCAGCAGCGGTGAGGACAGGAGACCAAACACTGAAGCTTTCTTT.

The rearrangement uses TRBV10-3 and TRBJ2-7; TRBD2 matches 9 bases. Germline CDR1 ENHRY, CDR2 SYGVKD. V gave up 7 bases and J gave up 2 bases; unmatched junction bases: 6. The CDR3 is made up of 14 amino acids. The CDR3 DNA reads as TGTGCCATCATGTTGGGCGGGGGGGCCTACGAGCAGTACTTC. Encoded protein: CAIMLGGGAYEQYF.

V usage is TRBV5-1 and J usage is TRBJ2-1; 7 bases agree with TRBD2. Trimming removed 4 bases from V and 8 bases from J; junction bases left unmatched: 15. The CDR3 sequence is 16 residues long. From germline, CDR1 is SGHRS and CDR2 YFSETQ. CDR3 amino acids: CASSRLSGVNFDEQFF. The CDR3 DNA follows: TGCGCCAGCAGCAGGCTGAGCGGGGTGAATTTCGATGAGCAGTTCTTC.

CDR3 nucleotide sequence: TGCGCCAGCAGTCATTTCAGGGGGCTGAGTATCCATGAGCAGTTCTTC. It specifies CASSHFRGLSIHEQFF. This chain uses TRBV23-1 with TRBJ2-1; 8 bases fit TRBD1. TRBV23-1 is classed as an ORF, of uncertain function. The V segment lost 3 bases and the J segment 8 bases; nucleotides outside the gene matches: 12. This CDR3 is built from 16 residues.

This chain links TRBV9 with TRBJ2-1, with D hard to call. In germline, CDR1 is SGDLS, CDR2 YYNGEE. The germline V and J ends were trimmed by 4 bases and 6 bases, with 11 bases remaining between them. This CDR3 comprises 13 residues. CDR3 loop: CASSNGQVNEQFF. DNA of the CDR3: TGTGCCAGCAGCAACGGCCAGGTCAATGAGCAGTTCTTC.

The genes are TRBV12-3 or TRBV12-4 and TRBJ2-7; D uncertain. Trimming stripped 6 bases from V and 2 bases from J, with 5 bases between. The CDR3 is 11 amino acids. CDR3 sequence reads: CASSSAYEQYF. The CDR3 DNA reads TGTGCCAGCAGCTCGGCCTACGAGCAGTACTTC.

The chain is built from TRBV25-1 and TRBJ2-7; 8 nucleotides align to TRBD1. The CDR3 runs 13 residues. CDR1 MGHDK and CDR2 SYGVNS come from the germline V gene. The V segment lost 7 bases and the J segment 5 bases; nucleotides outside the gene matches: 7. The CDR3 nucleotides read TGTGCCAGCACCCCATTGGACAGGGACGAGCAGTACTTC. This codes for CASTPLDRDEQYF.

This rearrangement joins TRBV28 to TRBJ1-6; TRBD1 agrees at 10 bases. Germline CDR1 reads MDHEN; CDR2 reads SYDVKM. V was clipped by 5 bases and J by 9 bases; unmatched bases: 10. CDR3 length: 16 residues. DNA for the CDR3: TGTGCCAGCAGTCCGCCCCGGACAGGGGGTGGTTCACCCCTCCACTTT. This sequence encodes CASSPPRTGGGSPLHF. Full variable domain (outside the CDR3, taken from reference TRBV28 and TRBJ1-6): DVKVTQSSRYLVKRTGEKVFLECVQDMDHENMFWYRQDPGLGLRLIYFSYDVKMKEKGDIPEGYSVSREKKERFSLILESASTNQTSMYLCASSPPRTGGGSPLHFGNGTRLTVT.

The rearrangement joins TRBV13 to TRBJ2-1, with TRBD2 matching 11 bases. Germline CDR1 reads PRHDT; CDR2 reads FYEKMQ (reference sequence). Germline trimming cut 5 bases from V and 4 bases from J; bases unmatched to any gene: 4. This CDR3 contains 15 residues. In DNA form, the CDR3 reads TGTGCCAGCAGCATGGGACTAGCGGCTTACAATGAGCAGTTCTTC. Its translation: CASSMGLAAYNEQFF.

This clone was picked up one time. The rearrangement uses TRBV7-2 and TRBJ1-5; D gene unclear. The V end was cut by 3 bases, the J end by 5 bases, with 14 bases between. Germline-derived CDR1 and CDR2 are SGHTA and FQGNSA. The CDR3 is made up of 15 amino acids. The CDR3 is CASSFTGTGHQPQHF. The DNA of the CDR3 is TGTGCCAGCAGCTTCACTGGTACTGGGCATCAGCCCCAGCATTTT. The full variable domain, its missing parts supplied by reference TRBV7-2 and TRBJ1-5, is GAGVSQSPSNKVTEKGKDVELRCDPISGHTALYWYRQSLGQGLEFLIYFQGNSAPDKSGLPSDRFSAERTGGSVSTLTIQRTQQEDSAVYLCASSFTGTGHQPQHFGDGTRLSIL.

CDR3 in amino acids: CASSLSGGHYEQYF. CDR3 coding DNA: TGTGCCAGCAGTTTAAGCGGGGGCCACTACGAGCAGTACTTC. The chain links TRBV27 to TRBJ2-7, with TRBD2 matching 8 bases. V lost 2 bases to trimming and J lost 3 bases; unmatched junction nucleotides: 3. This CDR3 has 14 residues. Germline CDR1 and CDR2: MNHEY and SMNVEV (reference sequence).

V and J are TRBV5-1 and TRBJ1-4, with a possible D match to TRBD1 (5 bases). V was cut by 2 bases and J by 0 bases, with 14 bases left in between. This CDR3 spans 17 amino acids. Germline CDR1 SGHRS, CDR2 YFSETQ. CDR3 amino acids: CASSFLVGGSTNEKLFF. CDR3 in DNA: TGCGCCAGCAGCTTCTTGGTCGGGGGTTCAACTAATGAAAAACTGTTTTTT.